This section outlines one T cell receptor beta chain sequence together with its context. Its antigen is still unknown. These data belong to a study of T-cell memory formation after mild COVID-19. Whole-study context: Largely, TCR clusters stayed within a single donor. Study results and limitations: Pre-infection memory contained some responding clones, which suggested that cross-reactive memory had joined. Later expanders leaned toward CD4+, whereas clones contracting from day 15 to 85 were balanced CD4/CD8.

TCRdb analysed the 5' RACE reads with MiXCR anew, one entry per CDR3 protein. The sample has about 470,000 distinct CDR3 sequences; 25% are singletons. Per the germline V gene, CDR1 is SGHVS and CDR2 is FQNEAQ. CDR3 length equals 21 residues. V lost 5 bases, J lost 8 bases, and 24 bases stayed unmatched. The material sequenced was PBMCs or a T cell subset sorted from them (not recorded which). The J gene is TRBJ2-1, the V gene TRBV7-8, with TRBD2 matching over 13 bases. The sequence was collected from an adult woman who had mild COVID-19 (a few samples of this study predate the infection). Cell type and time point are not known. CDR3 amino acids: CASSTTALAGGTPRSTYEQFF. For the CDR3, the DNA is TGTGCCAGCAGCACAACAGCACTAGCGGGGGGGACCCCCCGGAGTACTTATGAGCAGTTCTTC. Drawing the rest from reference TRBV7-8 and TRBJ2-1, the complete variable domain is GAGVSQSPRYKVAKRGQDVALRCDPISGHVSLFWYQQALGQGPEFLTYFQNEAQLDKSGLPSDRFFAERPEGSVSTLKIQRTQQEDSAVYLCASSTTALAGGTPRSTYEQFFGPGTRLTVL.